Following are 17 T cell receptor beta chains from one sample sequenced in a study of CD8+ T cells in alopecia areata. Once RNA had been extracted, it was reverse transcribed into cDNA to act as the sequencing template. Assay: immunoSEQ multiplex PCR; the TCRdb copy retains only in-frame clones and omits some. The repertoire holds some 170,000 clones, with around 60% as singletons. The source was CD4+ T cells sorted from blood, collected at week 0. The receptors derive from a human donor with alopecia areata.

As DNA, the CDR3 is TGTGCCAGCAGTGAAGAAGGGAATCAGCCCCAGCATTTT. Translating it yields CASSEEGNQPQHF. The chain links TRBV2 to TRBJ1-5, with D unresolved. This CDR3 has 13 residues. Trimming shortened V by 1 base and J by 4 bases, and 5 bases separated the two germline ends. Germline assignment: CDR1 SNHLY and CDR2 FYNNEI.

Here the CDR3 DNA reads TGTGCCAGCTCAAAACAGGGTTCCTACGAGCAGTACTTC. It yields the protein CASSKQGSYEQYF. The chain joins TRBV18 to TRBJ2-7; a possible D gene is TRBD1 (6 bases). Germline loops: CDR1 KGHSH, CDR2 LQKENI. V lost 5 bases, J lost 1 base, and 9 bases lay in between. CDR3 length: 13 residues.

This sequence joins TRBV18 and TRBJ2-7; 7 bases line up with TRBD1. V was pared by 3 bases and J by 2 bases, with 7 bases of the junction left unmatched. From germline, CDR1 is KGHSH and CDR2 LQKENI. This CDR3 has 15 amino acids. The CDR3, as DNA: TGTGCCAGCTCACCCCGGACAGGAAGGGCCTACGAGCAGTACTTC. This encodes CASSPRTGRAYEQYF.

The rearrangement uses TRBV11-3 and TRBJ2-2; TRBD2 agrees at 11 bases. In germline, CDR1 is SGHNT, CDR2 YENEEA. CDR3 length equals 16 residues. Losses at the gene ends were 5 bases for V and 9 bases for J; bases not matched to a gene: 11. The CDR3 protein is CASSATSGGPQRELFF. CDR3 in DNA: TGTGCCAGCAGCGCTACTAGCGGGGGCCCCCAGCGGGAGCTGTTTTTT. Together with reference TRBV11-3 and TRBJ2-2, the CDR3 gives the full variable domain: EAGVVQSPRYKIIEKKQPVAFWCNPISGHNTLYWYLQNLGQGPELLIRYENEEAVDDSQLPKDRFSAERLKGVDSTLKIQPAELGDSAVYLCASSATSGGPQRELFFGEGSRLTVL.

This clone was observed a single time. The CDR3: CASSEARGQNEKLFF. The CDR3 bases are TGTGCCAGCAGTGAAGCAAGGGGGCAAAATGAAAAACTGTTTTTT. J is TRBJ1-4 and V is TRBV2; 7 nucleotides line up with TRBD1. This CDR3 comprises 15 residues. J lost 5 bases, V lost 0 bases, and 3 bases had no gene match. Germline V gene lookup returns CDR1 SNHLY and CDR2 FYNNEI.

The CDR3: CASSIIGRARRNQPQHF. The DNA for the CDR3 is TGTGCCAGTAGTATCATCGGAAGGGCCCGAAGGAATCAGCCCCAGCATTTT. The chain has TRBV19 and TRBJ1-5; D remains ambiguous. V was cut by 3 bases and J by 4 bases, with 19 bases left in between. CDR1 and CDR2 from the germline V gene are LNHDA and SQIVND (reference sequence). This CDR3 is 17 amino acids long.

The rearrangement uses TRBV29-1 and TRBJ2-5, with D maybe TRBD1 (6 bases). With 5 bases removed from V and 2 bases from J, the gap between germline ends came to 15 bases. Germline CDR1 reads SQVTM; CDR2 reads ANQGSEA. The length of the CDR3 is 14 residues. The chain's CDR3 is CSVRQDRIQETQYF. CDR3 nucleotide sequence: TGCAGCGTTCGCCAAGACAGGATACAAGAGACCCAGTACTTC.

The V gene is TRBV7-6, the J gene TRBJ2-5; no firm D call. Trimming cost V 3 bases and J 5 bases, with 16 bases left between them. The CDR3 is made up of 15 amino acids. CDR1 SGHVS and CDR2 FNYEAQ come from the germline V gene. Written as DNA, the CDR3 is TGTGCCAGCAGCTTCGCAGGTAGCAAGGCGGAGACCCAGTACTTC. The encoded protein is CASSFAGSKAETQYF.

The V call is TRBV7-2, the J call TRBJ1-2; D call uncertain. The V and J ends lost 4 bases and 8 bases respectively, with 17 bases between them. This CDR3 is 14 amino acids long. Germline V gene lookup returns CDR1 SGHTA and CDR2 FQGNSA. The CDR3 DNA sequence: TGTGCCAGCAGCTCCTACTTCCGCGGGGAAGGCTACACCTTC. It codes for CASSSYFRGEGYTF.

The rearrangement uses TRBV29-1 and TRBJ2-1, with 8 bases aligning to TRBD2. Unmatched junction bases numbered 3, after V lost 4 bases and J lost 4 bases. Germline V CDR1 and CDR2: SQVTM, ANQGSEA. This CDR3 contains 13 residues. Here the CDR3 reads CSVVGGGYNEQFF. CDR3 bases: TGCAGCGTTGTCGGCGGGGGGTACAATGAGCAGTTCTTC.

The V call is TRBV25-1, the J call TRBJ1-2; 11 bases map to TRBD1. The germline gives CDR1 MGHDK, CDR2 SYGVNS. There are 15 residues in the CDR3. J lost 7 bases, V lost 7 bases, and 11 bases had no gene match. CDR3 nucleotide sequence: TGTGCCAGCAAGGCGCCGGGACAGGGGGTGGGTGGCTACACCTTC. As protein: CASKAPGQGVGGYTF.

This clone was observed a single time. One end of the junction does not line up with germline, which may come from a read error. The chain employs TRBV7-6 and TRBJ2-3; D is undetermined. Germline values: CDR1 SGHVS, CDR2 FNYEAQ. There are 12 residues in the CDR3. The CDR3 DNA reads TGTGCCAGCAGCCAAATAGCAGACACGCAGTATTTT. Amino acids: CASSQIADTQYF.

The rearrangement uses TRBV5-1 and TRBJ2-1, with TRBD1 matching over 7 bases. J lost 3 bases, V lost 4 bases, and 4 bases had no gene match. Germline V gene lookup returns CDR1 SGHRS and CDR2 YFSETQ. CDR3 length equals 14 residues. This CDR3 reads CASSPGTVYNEQFF. The CDR3 nucleotides read TGCGCCAGCAGCCCGGGGACAGTCTACAATGAGCAGTTCTTC.

This sequence joins TRBV5-1 and TRBJ2-5, with D hard to call. The V end was cut by 0 bases, the J end by 4 bases, with 10 bases between. The CDR3 has 14 residues. In germline, CDR1 is SGHRS, CDR2 YFSETQ. CDR3 residues: CASSLVSGRETQYF. CDR3 DNA sequence: TGCGCCAGCAGCTTGGTCAGTGGCCGAGAGACCCAGTACTTC.

This chain links TRBV7-9 with TRBJ2-7; D not resolved. The CDR3 has 15 residues. V was clipped by 5 bases and J by 0 bases, with 14 bases between them. The germline V gene has CDR1 SEHNR and CDR2 FQNEAQ (reference sequence). The CDR3 sequence is CASSQARASSYEQYF. The CDR3 DNA reads TGTGCCAGCAGCCAAGCCCGGGCTTCCTCCTACGAGCAGTACTTC.

The chain couples TRBV29-1 to TRBJ1-1; D might be TRBD1 (5 bases). The ends were cut back, 4 bases at V and 1 base at J, with 13 bases in the middle. Germline CDR1 and CDR2: SQVTM and ANQGSEA. This CDR3 has 14 residues. The DNA of the CDR3 is TGCAGCGTTGCCACCCCTGGGACGAACACTGAAGCTTTCTTT. As protein: CSVATPGTNTEAFF.

This clone was seen a few times. The J gene is TRBJ2-3, the V gene TRBV30; 10 nucleotides match TRBD2. Unmatched junction bases numbered 1, after V lost 2 bases and J lost 11 bases. Germline CDR1 and CDR2: GTSNPN and SVGIG (reference sequence). The CDR3 spans 11 residues. The CDR3 is CAWSLAGVQYF. The CDR3 DNA reads TGTGCCTGGAGTCTAGCGGGGGTGCAGTATTTT. Based on the CDR3 plus reference TRBV30 and TRBJ2-3, the full variable domain is SQTIHQWPATLVQPVGSPLSLECTVEGTSNPNLYWYRQAAGRGLQLLFYSVGIGQISSEVPQNLSASRPQDRQFILSSKKLLLSDSGFYLCAWSLAGVQYFGPGTRLTVL.